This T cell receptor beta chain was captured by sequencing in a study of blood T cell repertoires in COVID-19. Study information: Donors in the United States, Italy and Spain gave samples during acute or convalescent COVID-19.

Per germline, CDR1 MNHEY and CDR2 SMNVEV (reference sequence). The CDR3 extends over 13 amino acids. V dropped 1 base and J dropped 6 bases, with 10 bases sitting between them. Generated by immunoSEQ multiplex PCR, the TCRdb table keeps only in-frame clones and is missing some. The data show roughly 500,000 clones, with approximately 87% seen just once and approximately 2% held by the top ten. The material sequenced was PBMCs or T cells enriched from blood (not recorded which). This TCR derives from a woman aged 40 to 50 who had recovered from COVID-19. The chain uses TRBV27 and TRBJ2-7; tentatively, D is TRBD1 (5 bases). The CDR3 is CASSLLGVPEQYF. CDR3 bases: TGTGCCAGCAGTTTATTAGGGGTCCCCGAGCAGTACTTC.